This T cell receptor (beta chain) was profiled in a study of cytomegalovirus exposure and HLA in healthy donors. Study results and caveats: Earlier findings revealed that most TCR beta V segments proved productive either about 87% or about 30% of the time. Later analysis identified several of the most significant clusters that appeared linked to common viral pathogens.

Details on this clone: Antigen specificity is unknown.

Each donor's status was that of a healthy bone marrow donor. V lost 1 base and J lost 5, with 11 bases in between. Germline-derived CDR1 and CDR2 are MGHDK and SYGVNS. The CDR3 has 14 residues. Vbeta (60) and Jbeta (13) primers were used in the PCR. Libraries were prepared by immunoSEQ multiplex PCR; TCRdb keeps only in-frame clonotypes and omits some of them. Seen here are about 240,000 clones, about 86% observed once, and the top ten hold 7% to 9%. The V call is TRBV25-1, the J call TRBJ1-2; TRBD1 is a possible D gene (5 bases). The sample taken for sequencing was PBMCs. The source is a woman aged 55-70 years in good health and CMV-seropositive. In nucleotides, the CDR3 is TGTGCCAGCAGTGAATCAGGGCACCTATATGGCTACACCTTC. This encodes CASSESGHLYGYTF.